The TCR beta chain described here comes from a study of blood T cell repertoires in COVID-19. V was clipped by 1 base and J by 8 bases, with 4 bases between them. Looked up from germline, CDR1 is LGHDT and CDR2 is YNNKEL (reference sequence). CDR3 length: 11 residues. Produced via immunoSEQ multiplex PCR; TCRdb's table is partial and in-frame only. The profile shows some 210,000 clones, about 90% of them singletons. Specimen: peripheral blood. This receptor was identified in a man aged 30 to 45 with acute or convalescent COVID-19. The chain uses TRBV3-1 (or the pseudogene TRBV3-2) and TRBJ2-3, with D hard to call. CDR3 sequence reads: CASSQAGTQYF. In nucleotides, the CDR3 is TGTGCCAGCAGCCAAGCAGGTACGCAGTATTTT.